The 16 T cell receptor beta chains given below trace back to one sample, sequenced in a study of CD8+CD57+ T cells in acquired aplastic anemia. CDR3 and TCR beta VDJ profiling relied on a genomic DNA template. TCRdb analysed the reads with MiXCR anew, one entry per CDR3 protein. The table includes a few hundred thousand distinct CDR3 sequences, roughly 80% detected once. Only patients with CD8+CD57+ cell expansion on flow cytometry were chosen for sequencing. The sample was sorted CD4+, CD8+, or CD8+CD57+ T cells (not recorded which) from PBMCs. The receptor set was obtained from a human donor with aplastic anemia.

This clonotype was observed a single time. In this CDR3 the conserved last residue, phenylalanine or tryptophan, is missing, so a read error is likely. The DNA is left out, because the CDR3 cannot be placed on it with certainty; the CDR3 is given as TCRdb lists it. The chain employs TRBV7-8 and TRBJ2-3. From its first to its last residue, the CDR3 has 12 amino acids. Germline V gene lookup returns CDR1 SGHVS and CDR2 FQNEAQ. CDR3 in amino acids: CASSLGADTESY.

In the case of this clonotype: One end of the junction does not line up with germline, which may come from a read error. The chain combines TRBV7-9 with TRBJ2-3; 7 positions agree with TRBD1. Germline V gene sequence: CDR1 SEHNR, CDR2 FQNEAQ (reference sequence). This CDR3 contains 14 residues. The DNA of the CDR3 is TGTGCCAGCAGCTTAGATCTGACAGGGAAAGATCGGAAGTTT. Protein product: CASSLDLTGKDRKF.

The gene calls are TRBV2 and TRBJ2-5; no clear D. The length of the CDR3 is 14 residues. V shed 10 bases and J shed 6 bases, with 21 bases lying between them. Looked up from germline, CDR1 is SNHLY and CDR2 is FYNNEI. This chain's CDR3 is CATSRSNRQQTQYF. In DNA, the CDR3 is TGTGCCACCAGCAGATCCAATAGGCAACAGACCCAGTACTTC.

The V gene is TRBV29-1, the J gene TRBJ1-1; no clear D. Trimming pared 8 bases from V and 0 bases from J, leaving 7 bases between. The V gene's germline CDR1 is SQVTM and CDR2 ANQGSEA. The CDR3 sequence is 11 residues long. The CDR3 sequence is CSSLLNTEAFF. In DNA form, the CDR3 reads TGCAGCTCGCTGCTGAACACTGAAGCTTTCTTT.

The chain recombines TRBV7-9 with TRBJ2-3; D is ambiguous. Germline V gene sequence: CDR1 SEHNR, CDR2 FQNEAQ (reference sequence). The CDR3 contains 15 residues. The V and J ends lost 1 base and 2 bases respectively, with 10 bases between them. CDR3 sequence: CASSLERRLTDTQYF. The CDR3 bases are TGTGCCAGCAGCTTAGAGCGACGGCTCACAGATACGCAGTATTTT. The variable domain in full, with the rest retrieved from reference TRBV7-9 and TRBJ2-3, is DTGVSQNPRHKITKRGQNVTFRCDPISEHNRLYWYRQTLGQGPEFLTYFQNEAQLEKSRLLSDRFSAERPKGSFSTLEIQRTEQGDSAMYLCASSLERRLTDTQYFGPGTRLTVL.

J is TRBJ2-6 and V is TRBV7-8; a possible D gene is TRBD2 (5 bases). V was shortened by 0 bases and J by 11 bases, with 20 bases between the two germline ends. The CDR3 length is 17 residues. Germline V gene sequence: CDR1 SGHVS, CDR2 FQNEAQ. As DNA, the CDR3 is TGTGCCAGCAGCTTAGCGGGCAGTACGTGGGAGCACTACGTCCTGACTTTC. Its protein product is CASSLAGSTWEHYVLTF. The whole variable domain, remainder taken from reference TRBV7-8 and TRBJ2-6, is GAGVSQSPRYKVAKRGQDVALRCDPISGHVSLFWYQQALGQGPEFLTYFQNEAQLDKSGLPSDRFFAERPEGSVSTLKIQRTQQEDSAVYLCASSLAGSTWEHYVLTFGAGSRLTVL.

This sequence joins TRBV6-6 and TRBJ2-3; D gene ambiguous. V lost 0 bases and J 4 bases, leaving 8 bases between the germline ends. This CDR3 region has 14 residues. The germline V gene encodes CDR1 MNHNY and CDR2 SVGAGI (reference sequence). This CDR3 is CASSYSRQADTQYF. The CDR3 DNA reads TGTGCCAGCAGTTACTCAAGACAAGCAGATACGCAGTATTTT.

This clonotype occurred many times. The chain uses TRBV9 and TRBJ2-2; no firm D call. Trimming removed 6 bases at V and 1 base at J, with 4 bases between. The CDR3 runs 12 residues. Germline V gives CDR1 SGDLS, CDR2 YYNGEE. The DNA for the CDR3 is TGTGCCAGCACGTTGAACACCGGGGAGCTGTTTTTT. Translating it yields CASTLNTGELFF.

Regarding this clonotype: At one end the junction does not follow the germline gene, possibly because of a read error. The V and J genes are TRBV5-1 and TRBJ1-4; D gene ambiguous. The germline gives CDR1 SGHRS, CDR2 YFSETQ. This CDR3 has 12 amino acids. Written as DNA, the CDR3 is TGTGCCAGCGGGATAGAAGGAGAAAAACTGTTTTTT. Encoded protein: CASGIEGEKLFF. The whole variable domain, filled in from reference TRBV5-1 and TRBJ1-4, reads KAGVTQTPRYLIKTRGQQVTLSCSPISGHRSVSWYQQTPGQGLQFLFEYFSETQRNKGNFPGRFSGRQFSNSRSEMNVSTLELGDSALYLCASGIEGEKLFFGSGTQLSVL.

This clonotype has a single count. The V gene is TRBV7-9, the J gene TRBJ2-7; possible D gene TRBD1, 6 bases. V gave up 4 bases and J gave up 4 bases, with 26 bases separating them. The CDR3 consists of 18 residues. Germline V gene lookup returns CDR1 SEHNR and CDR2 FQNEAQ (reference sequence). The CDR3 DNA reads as TGTGCCAGCAGCTCACCCAGAAACAGGGTGAACAGCACATACGAGCAGTACGTC. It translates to CASSSPRNRVNSTYEQYV.

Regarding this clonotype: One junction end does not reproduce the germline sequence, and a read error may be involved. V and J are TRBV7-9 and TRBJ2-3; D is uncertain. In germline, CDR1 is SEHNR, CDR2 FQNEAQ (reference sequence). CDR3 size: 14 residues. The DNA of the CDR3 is TGTGCCAGCAGCTTACAAAGAAGCGCCGGTACGCATTATTTT. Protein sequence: CASSLQRSAGTHYF. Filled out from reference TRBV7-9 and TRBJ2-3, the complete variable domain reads DTGVSQNPRHKITKRGQNVTFRCDPISEHNRLYWYRQTLGQGPEFLTYFQNEAQLEKSRLLSDRFSAERPKGSFSTLEIQRTEQGDSAMYLCASSLQRSAGTHYFGPGTRLTVL.

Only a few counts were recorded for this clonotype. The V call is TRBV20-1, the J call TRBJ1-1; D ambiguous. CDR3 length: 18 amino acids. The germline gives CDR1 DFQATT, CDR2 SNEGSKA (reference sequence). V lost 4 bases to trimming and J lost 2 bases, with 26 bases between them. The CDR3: CSATALRQGLPVNTEAFF. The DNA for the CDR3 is TGCAGTGCTACCGCCCTACGGCAAGGGCTTCCTGTTAACACTGAAGCTTTCTTT.

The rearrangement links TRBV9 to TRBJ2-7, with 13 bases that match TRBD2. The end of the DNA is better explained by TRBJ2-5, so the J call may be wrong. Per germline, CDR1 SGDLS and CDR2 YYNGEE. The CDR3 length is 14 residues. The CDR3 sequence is CASSDGTSGKTQYF. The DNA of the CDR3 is TGTGCCAGCAGCGACGGGACTAGCGGGAAGACCCAGTACTTC.

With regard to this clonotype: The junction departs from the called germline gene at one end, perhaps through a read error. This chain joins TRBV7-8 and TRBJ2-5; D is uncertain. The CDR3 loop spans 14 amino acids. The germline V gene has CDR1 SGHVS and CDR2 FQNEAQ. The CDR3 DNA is TGTGCCACCAGCATTGGCCGCGAGCAAGAGACCCAGTCCTTC. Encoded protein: CATSIGREQETQSF.

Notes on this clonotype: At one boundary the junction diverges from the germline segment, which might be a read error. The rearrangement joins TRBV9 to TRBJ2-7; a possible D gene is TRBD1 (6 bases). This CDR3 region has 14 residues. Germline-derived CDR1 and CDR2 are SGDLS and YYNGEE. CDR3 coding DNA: TGTGCCAGCAGCGGCCTAGGGGACAAAGCTAACTATGACTTC. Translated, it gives CASSGLGDKANYDF.

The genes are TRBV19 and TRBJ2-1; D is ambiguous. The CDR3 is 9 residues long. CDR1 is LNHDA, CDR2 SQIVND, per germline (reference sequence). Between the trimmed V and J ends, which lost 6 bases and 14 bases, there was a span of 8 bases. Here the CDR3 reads CASSLLEFF. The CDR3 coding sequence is TGTGCCAGTAGCCTCCTAGAGTTCTTC.